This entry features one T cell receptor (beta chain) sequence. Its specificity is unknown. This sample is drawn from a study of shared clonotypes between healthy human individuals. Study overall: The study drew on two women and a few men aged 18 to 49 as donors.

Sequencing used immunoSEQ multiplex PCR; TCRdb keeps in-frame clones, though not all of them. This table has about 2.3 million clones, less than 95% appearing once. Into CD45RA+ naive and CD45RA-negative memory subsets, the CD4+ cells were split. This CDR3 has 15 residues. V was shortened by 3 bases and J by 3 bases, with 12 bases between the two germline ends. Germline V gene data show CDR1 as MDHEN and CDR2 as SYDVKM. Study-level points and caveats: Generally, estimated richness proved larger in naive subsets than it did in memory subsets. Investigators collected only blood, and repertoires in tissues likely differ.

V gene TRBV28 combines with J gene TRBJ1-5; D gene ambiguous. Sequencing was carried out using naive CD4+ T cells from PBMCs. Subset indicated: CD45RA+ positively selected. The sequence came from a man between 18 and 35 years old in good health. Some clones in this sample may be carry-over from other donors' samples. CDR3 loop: CASSLNRNLNQPQHF. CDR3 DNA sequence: TGTGCCAGCAGTTTGAACAGAAACCTCAATCAGCCCCAGCATTTT.